This T cell receptor (beta chain) is from a study of CD8 T cells in Susac syndrome. Random hexamers were used to reverse transcribe an amount of 0.5 to 1 ug RNA. Amplification of TCR beta CDR3 used immunoSEQ multiplex PCR across 54 Vbeta and 13 Jbeta. One entry per CDR3 protein results from TCRdb running MiXCR on the immunoSEQ multiplex PCR reads. The data show under 2,500 distinct CDR3 sequences, roughly two thirds seen once. The V end lost 5 bases, the J end lost 5 bases, and 15 bases lay between the germline ends. Per germline, CDR1 MDHEN and CDR2 SYDVKM. The CDR3 totals 14 residues. The definition of memory subsets for TEMRA sorting was based on CD27 and CD45RA staining. Both total CD8+ T cells and sorted CD8+ TEMRA cells were sequenced.

The sequence was obtained from a human donor with Susac syndrome. Input material: CD8+ TEMRA cells from PBMCs. Subset specified: FACS-sorted terminally differentiated effector memory CD8+ T cells re-expressing CD45RA (CD8+ TEMRA). This chain connects TRBV28 to TRBJ1-2; D call uncertain. The CDR3: CASSLNLVGYGYTF. CDR3 nucleotide sequence: TGTGCCAGCAGTCTGAACCTAGTAGGGTATGGCTACACCTTC.